The clone carrying this TCR beta chain has more than one count but fewer than ten. The antigen remains unidentified. The CDR3 has 14 amino acids. V lost 0 bases to trimming and J lost 4 bases, with 9 bases between them. Looked up from germline, CDR1 is MNHNY and CDR2 is SVGAGI (reference sequence). This record comes from a study of beta chain features in type 1 diabetes. Study conclusions and caveats: Shortening of TCRB CDR3s, moderate but significant, appeared in all four CD4+ subsets of Type 1 diabetes patients.

Since all of the isolated RNA was reverse transcribed, expressed TCRB transcripts were what got sequenced. Profiling relied on immunoSEQ multiplex PCR, and the TCRdb table lists in-frame clones only, not all of them. The top ten hold less than 0.02% of the sample, which has hundreds of thousands of clones, 14% to 15% seen once. The J gene is TRBJ1-2, the V gene TRBV6-6; D unclear. The sample consisted of naive CD4+ T cells from blood. The source is a young man with type 1 diabetes. The CDR3 spells CASSYSKGVYGYTF. CDR3 in DNA: TGTGCCAGCAGTTACTCGAAGGGAGTCTATGGCTACACCTTC.